This T cell receptor beta chain was recorded in a study of cytomegalovirus exposure and HLA in healthy donors. Study-level points and caveats: Productive status was seen about 90% or about 30% of the time for most TCR beta V segments in an earlier analysis.

PCR employed 60 Vbeta and 13 Jbeta primers. This table comes from immunoSEQ multiplex PCR, and its TCRdb copy is limited to in-frame clones, with some not included. The sample includes approximately 85,000 clones, 80% of them seen just once. This CDR3 is built from 14 residues. V lost 5 bases, J lost 4 bases, and 12 bases lay in between. Germline V gene lookup returns CDR1 SEHNR and CDR2 FQNEAQ (reference sequence). Remarks on this clone: The antigen is undetermined.

All the people who gave samples were healthy bone marrow donors. The chain is built from TRBV7-9 and TRBJ1-5; tentatively, D is TRBD1 (6 bases). Sequencing was carried out using PBMCs. The origin of this receptor is a man aged 25 to 45 in good health and CMV-seronegative. CDR3 DNA sequence: TGTGCCAGCAGCCCCCGACAGGCAAATCAGCCCCAGCATTTT. Protein sequence: CASSPRQANQPQHF.